This entry describes one TCR beta chain. The CDR3 extends over 15 amino acids. Germline CDR1 reads MGHRA; CDR2 reads YSYEKL. V lost 4 bases to trimming and J lost 4 bases, with 16 bases between them. The data belong to a study of T cells after yellow fever vaccination. TCRdb re-called the 5' RACE reads with MiXCR, one entry per CDR3 protein. This table has 250,000 or so distinct CDR3 sequences, roughly 4% appearing once. This chain joins TRBV4-1 and TRBJ1-1; a possible D gene is TRBD1 (5 bases). This TCR was recovered from a man aged 18 to 30 who received the YFV17D yellow fever vaccine. The source material was PBMCs, sampled 15 days after the yellow fever booster vaccination. CDR3 loop: CASSPSRTRGTEAFF. The DNA for the CDR3 is TGCGCCAGCAGCCCGAGCAGGACAAGAGGCACTGAAGCTTTCTTT.